This TCR beta chain was recovered during a study of post-analysis software for immune sequencing data. Study information: Recorded subtypes: relapsing-remitting, secondary progressive, progressive-relapsing; some patients unannotated. Study-level points and caveats: Included in a set of 5 or 6 TRBV segments more frequent in patients than controls were TRBV5-6, TRBV5-1 and TRBV20-1. The normalized Chao1 diversity of multiple sclerosis patients was significantly lower than that of controls. F measure grouped same-batch samples tightly together.

Unique molecular identifiers were present in the TCR beta cDNA libraries. Roughly 500,000 cDNA molecules were obtained per 1 to 10 million input T cells. TCRdb used MiXCR to reprocess the PCR reads, holding one entry per CDR3 protein. The repertoire has fewer than 850,000 distinct CDR3 sequences, roughly 27% of them found once; the top ten carry around 0.6%. About this clonotype itself: The antigen is not known.

The CDR3 is 14 amino acids. Germline V gene data show CDR1 as SGHTA and CDR2 as FQGNSA. V lost 3 bases to trimming and J lost 1 base, with 7 bases between them. The sequenced sample was blood. This receptor was taken from a girl aged 5 to 17 with multiple sclerosis. This chain links TRBV7-2 with TRBJ1-5, with D unclear. The CDR3 reads CASSLISSNQPQHF. The CDR3 DNA follows: TGTGCCAGCAGCTTGATTTCCAGCAATCAGCCCCAGCATTTT.